This passage covers 3 T cell receptor beta chains from one sample sequenced in a study of blood T cell repertoires in COVID-19. The method was immunoSEQ multiplex PCR; TCRdb's version includes in-frame clones alone and lacks a portion of them. The sample has 250,000 to 300,000 clones, approximately 85% seen once. Material for sequencing was peripheral blood. The source of these receptors is a man aged 50 to 59 with active or convalescent COVID-19.

The chain uses TRBV6-2 or TRBV6-3 and TRBJ1-1, with 10 bases matching TRBD1. Per germline, CDR1 MNHEY and CDR2 SVGEGT. The trim removed 0 bases at V and 0 bases at J, leaving 4 bases unmatched. The CDR3 covers 17 residues. The CDR3 spells CASSYSDRGRMNTEAFF. The CDR3 DNA follows: TGTGCCAGCAGTTACTCAGACAGGGGGCGCATGAACACTGAAGCTTTCTTT.

The rearrangement joins TRBV6-2 or TRBV6-3 to TRBJ2-4; TRBD2 agrees at 15 bases. Germline V gives CDR1 MNHEY, CDR2 SVGEGT. With 4 bases clipped from V and 3 bases from J, the junction kept 10 bases outside the gene matches. The CDR3 extends over 19 amino acids. In DNA form, the CDR3 reads TGTGCCAGCAGTTTCAGGACTAGCGGGAGGGCCGGCGACAAAAACATTCAGTACTTC. Amino acids: CASSFRTSGRAGDKNIQYF.

The chain employs TRBV11-2 and TRBJ2-3; 8 nucleotides agree with TRBD2. CDR1 and CDR2 (germline): SGHAT, FQNNGV. V gave up 6 bases and J gave up 3 bases; unmatched junction bases: 8. This CDR3 spans 15 amino acids. The CDR3 protein is CASSFRASGTDTQYF. CDR3 DNA sequence: TGTGCCAGCAGTTTCAGGGCTAGCGGGACAGATACGCAGTATTTT.